Presented here are 19 T cell receptor beta chains from one specimen sequenced in a study of cytomegalovirus exposure and HLA in healthy donors. In the PCR, 60 Vbeta and 13 Jbeta primers were used. Profiled with immunoSEQ multiplex PCR; TCRdb holds only in-frame clones, not every one. The sample holds approximately 190,000 clones, 77% seen once. The sequencing input was PBMCs. The receptors shown here come from a woman in her twenties or thirties in good health and CMV-seropositive.

The V call is TRBV29-1, the J call TRBJ2-7, with D unresolved. The CDR3 covers 11 residues. Trimming took 3 bases from V and 6 from J, leaving 9 bases between them. Germline-derived CDR1 and CDR2 are SQVTM and ANQGSEA. CDR3 region: CSVDLRGEQYF. The DNA of the CDR3 is TGCAGCGTTGATTTGAGAGGCGAGCAGTACTTC.

This chain uses TRBV28 with TRBJ2-7; a weak D match, TRBD2 (6 bases). The CDR3 is made up of 16 amino acids. Deletions cut 8 bases from V and 4 bases from J, with 24 bases between. CDR1 is MDHEN and CDR2 is SYDVKM in the germline V gene. The CDR3 loop reads CASGPSSTGAGYEQYF. The CDR3 nucleotides are TGTGCCAGCGGCCCCTCCTCGACGGGAGCGGGTTACGAGCAGTACTTC.

The CDR3, as DNA: TGTGCCAGCAGTGGCACAGGGGGGTCCTACAATGAGCAGTTCTTC. Translating gives CASSGTGGSYNEQFF. The rearrangement links TRBV6-4 to TRBJ2-1, with TRBD1 matching over 8 bases. V gave up 4 bases and J gave up 1 base; unmatched junction bases: 3. The length of the CDR3 is 15 residues. The germline gives CDR1 MRHNA, CDR2 SNTAGT.

The chain recombines TRBV6-6 with TRBJ2-1, with 9 bases fitting TRBD1. Trimming cost V 2 bases and J 4 bases; bases outside gene matches: 3. The length of the CDR3 is 15 residues. Germline-derived CDR1 and CDR2 are MNHNY and SVGAGI (reference sequence). The CDR3 loop is CASSYGGQGYNEQFF. The CDR3 DNA sequence: TGTGCCAGCAGTTACGGGGGACAGGGTTACAATGAGCAGTTCTTC.

The chain has TRBV19 and TRBJ1-5, with no clear D. This CDR3 has 12 residues. Germline CDR1 LNHDA, CDR2 SQIVND (reference sequence). The V end was cut by 3 bases, the J end by 7 bases, with 7 bases between. The CDR3 DNA reads TGTGCCAGTAGTATCGAGCGCCAGCCCCAGCATTTT. Translation gives CASSIERQPQHF.

The V gene is TRBV5-1, the J gene TRBJ1-5; tentatively, D is TRBD1 (5 bases). V lost 0 bases, J lost 7 bases, and 14 bases lay in between. CDR1 is SGHRS, CDR2 YFSETQ, per germline. The CDR3 totals 15 residues. The chain's CDR3 is CASSLDDSLRQPQHF. In DNA form, the CDR3 reads TGCGCCAGCAGCTTGGACGACAGTTTAAGACAGCCCCAGCATTTT.

V is TRBV7-2 and J is TRBJ2-5, with D possibly matching TRBD2 (7 bases). CDR3 length: 12 residues. Germline assignment: CDR1 SGHTA and CDR2 FQGNSA. Trimming took 8 bases from V and 5 from J, leaving 12 bases between them. CDR3: CASRGARETQYF. DNA of the CDR3: TGTGCCAGCCGGGGGGCACGGGAGACCCAGTACTTC.

This clone was observed a single time. The genes are TRBV10-3 and TRBJ2-5; a weak D match, TRBD2 (5 bases). CDR1 is ENHRY and CDR2 is SYGVKD in the germline V gene. The CDR3 is made up of 13 amino acids. The ends were cut back, 10 bases at V and 1 base at J, with 13 bases in the middle. For the CDR3, the DNA is TGTGCCACCCGGGTGAGGGTCCAAGAGACCCAGTACTTC. Residues: CATRVRVQETQYF.

This sequence joins TRBV30 and TRBJ1-6, with TRBD1 as a possible D gene (5 bases). This CDR3 has 14 amino acids. Germline V gene sequence: CDR1 GTSNPN, CDR2 SVGIG (reference sequence). V lost 2 bases and J 8 bases, leaving 13 bases between the germline ends. CDR3 coding DNA: TGTGCCTGGAGTCGGCAGGGTTGGGATTCACCCCTCCACTTT. Its translation: CAWSRQGWDSPLHF.

V is TRBV4-1 and J is TRBJ1-2, with TRBD1 as a possible D gene (5 bases). Germline-derived CDR1 and CDR2 are MGHRA and YSYEKL. The V end was cut by 1 base, the J end by 4 bases, with 13 bases between. The CDR3 sequence is 15 residues long. The chain's CDR3 is CASSQVVTASYGYTF. CDR3 coding DNA: TGCGCCAGCAGCCAAGTGGTGACAGCCTCCTATGGCTACACCTTC.

This clone was found a few times. In nucleotides, the CDR3 is TGTGCCAGTGGACAGACCTCTGGGGCCAACGTCCTGACTTTC. Residues: CASGQTSGANVLTF. The J gene is TRBJ2-6, the V gene TRBV6-4; possibly TRBD1 for D (6 bases). Deletions cut 9 bases from V and 0 bases from J, with 9 bases between. Per germline, CDR1 MRHNA and CDR2 SNTAGT. The CDR3 has 14 residues.

This rearrangement joins TRBV7-2 to TRBJ2-2; TRBD2 matches 10 bases. Germline assignment: CDR1 SGHTA and CDR2 FQGNSA. The CDR3 consists of 18 residues. Trimming at V came to 2 bases and at J to 1 base, leaving 7 bases not matched to a gene. The CDR3, as DNA: TGTGCCAGCAGCTTATCCAGCGGGAGGGGTCGGAACACCGGGGAGCTGTTTTTT. As protein: CASSLSSGRGRNTGELFF. Drawing the rest from reference TRBV7-2 and TRBJ2-2, the complete variable domain is GAGVSQSPSNKVTEKGKDVELRCDPISGHTALYWYRQSLGQGLEFLIYFQGNSAPDKSGLPSDRFSAERTGGSVSTLTIQRTQQEDSAVYLCASSLSSGRGRNTGELFFGEGSRLTVL.

The rearrangement uses TRBV5-4 and TRBJ2-1; 9 bases agree with TRBD2. V was pared by 4 bases and J by 6 bases, with 11 bases of the junction left unmatched. The CDR3 totals 16 residues. Germline CDR1 is SGHNT and CDR2 is YYREEE (reference sequence). CDR3 DNA sequence: TGTGCCAGCAGCCTGGGGGGGACTAGCAGTTTCAATGAGCAGTTCTTC. This encodes CASSLGGTSSFNEQFF.

The V call is TRBV18, the J call TRBJ1-4; D possibly corresponds to TRBD1 (5 bases). The CDR3 is made up of 14 amino acids. The V and J ends lost 5 bases and 3 bases respectively, with 10 bases between them. Germline V gene sequence: CDR1 KGHSH, CDR2 LQKENI. The CDR3 DNA sequence: TGTGCCAGCTCAAAAGGGGAGGCTAATGAAAAACTGTTTTTT. This gives the protein CASSKGEANEKLFF.

This clone was observed once. The V call is TRBV7-2, the J call TRBJ1-1; TRBD1 matches at 10 bases. Losses at the gene ends were 1 base for V and 8 bases for J; bases not matched to a gene: 4. Germline V gene sequence: CDR1 SGHTA, CDR2 FQGNSA. The CDR3 is 14 residues long. For the CDR3, the DNA is TGTGCCAGCAGCTTAGGGACAGGGGGGAAGGAAGCTTTCTTT. Its protein is CASSLGTGGKEAFF. The full variable domain, rest sourced from reference TRBV7-2 and TRBJ1-1, is GAGVSQSPSNKVTEKGKDVELRCDPISGHTALYWYRQSLGQGLEFLIYFQGNSAPDKSGLPSDRFSAERTGGSVSTLTIQRTQQEDSAVYLCASSLGTGGKEAFFGQGTRLTVV.

This chain joins TRBV9 and TRBJ2-5; TRBD2 matches 8 bases. Germline trimming cut 0 bases from V and 4 bases from J; bases unmatched to any gene: 5. Germline V gene data show CDR1 as SGDLS and CDR2 as YYNGEE. CDR3 length: 15 amino acids. Here the CDR3 reads CASSVVGSGAETQYF. In DNA, the CDR3 is TGTGCCAGCAGCGTAGTGGGTAGCGGGGCAGAGACCCAGTACTTC.

This clone was observed a single time. The V and J genes are TRBV5-1 and TRBJ1-2; D is unclear. CDR3 length: 14 amino acids. Germline values: CDR1 SGHRS, CDR2 YFSETQ. Trimming stripped 0 bases from V and 3 bases from J, with 9 bases between. The CDR3 here is CASSLASNYYGYTF. In DNA form, the CDR3 reads TGCGCCAGCAGCTTGGCCAGTAATTACTATGGCTACACCTTC. The full variable domain, its missing parts supplied by reference TRBV5-1 and TRBJ1-2, is KAGVTQTPRYLIKTRGQQVTLSCSPISGHRSVSWYQQTPGQGLQFLFEYFSETQRNKGNFPGRFSGRQFSNSRSEMNVSTLELGDSALYLCASSLASNYYGYTFGSGTRLTVV.

This clone was counted a single time. The V call is TRBV7-6, the J call TRBJ2-6; no clear D gene. With 7 bases removed from V and 2 bases from J, the gap between germline ends came to 12 bases. The germline gives CDR1 SGHVS, CDR2 FNYEAQ. The CDR3 length is 15 residues. The DNA of the CDR3 is TGTGCCAGCATGCCTCGCGGCCCTGGGGCCAACGTCCTGACTTTC. It encodes CASMPRGPGANVLTF.

This chain links TRBV9 with TRBJ2-2; TRBD2 matches at 11 bases. CDR3 length: 15 amino acids. Germline V CDR1 and CDR2: SGDLS, YYNGEE. With 2 bases clipped from V and 7 bases from J, the junction kept 4 bases outside the gene matches. The CDR3 nucleotides read TGTGCCAGCAGCGTGACTAGCGGGACCGGCGGGGAGCTGTTTTTT. Its translation is CASSVTSGTGGELFF. Supplemented by reference TRBV9 and TRBJ2-2, the full variable domain reads DSGVTQTPKHLITATGQRVTLRCSPRSGDLSVYWYQQSLDQGLQFLIQYYNGEERAKGNILERFSAQQFPDLHSELNLSSLELGDSALYFCASSVTSGTGGELFFGEGSRLTVL.